Below are 2 T cell receptor beta chains sequenced from a single sample in a study of shared clonotypes between healthy human individuals. Assay used: immunoSEQ multiplex PCR; TCRdb lists only in-frame clones, some missing. The table includes more than 2 million clones, about 95% detected once. The sample comprised naive CD4+ T cells sorted from blood. Subset meaning: CD45RA+ positively selected. The receptors come from a young man in good health.

The CDR3 DNA sequence: TGCGCCAGCAGCTTGGCCATAGGAAATGAAGCTTTCTTT. Protein product: CASSLAIGNEAFF. This rearrangement joins TRBV5-1 to TRBJ1-1; D unclear. The CDR3 has 13 residues. CDR1 SGHRS and CDR2 YFSETQ come from the germline V gene. V was cut by 0 bases and J by 7 bases, with 10 bases left in between.

V usage is TRBV6-6 and J usage is TRBJ1-4; D is uncertain. Germline CDR1 is MNHNY and CDR2 is SVGAGI (reference sequence). V gave up 6 bases and J gave up 0 bases, with 8 bases separating them. CDR3 length: 14 residues. The CDR3 reads CASRNTATNEKLFF. The DNA of the CDR3 is TGTGCCAGCAGGAATACTGCAACTAATGAAAAACTGTTTTTT.